The subject of this entry is one T cell receptor beta chain. What it binds is not known. The data derive from a study of CD8+ T cells in alopecia areata. Whole-study findings and limits: For patients receiving tofacitinib, scalp clonality and expanded CD8+ clones among the top 100 significantly decreased.

Specified treatment: oral pan-JAK inhibitor, 5-10 mg twice daily. Extracted RNA was reverse transcribed, and the resulting cDNA served as sequencing template. Clones were read by immunoSEQ multiplex PCR, and TCRdb kept only the in-frame ones, dropping some. Seen here are fewer than 200,000 clones, roughly 63% observed once, and the top ten hold approximately 16%. Germline assignment: CDR1 SQVTM and CDR2 ANQGSEA. The CDR3 loop spans 11 amino acids. V lost 7 bases, J lost 8 bases, and 11 bases lay in between. The TCR was taken from a human donor with alopecia areata. The sample in question was CD4+ T cells sorted from blood, obtained at approximately week 56, from a patient treated with tofacitinib. The V call is TRBV29-1, the J call TRBJ2-2; D is possibly TRBD2 (5 bases). The DNA of the CDR3 is TGCAGCGCCGGCGGGCGGGGGGAGCTGTTTTTT. Amino acids: CSAGGRGELFF.